This record concerns one TCR beta chain sequence. What it recognizes is unknown. The data were obtained in a study of T cell responses to AZD1222 COVID-19 vaccine. Regarding the study as a whole: Repertoire samples came only from after the peak T cell response. White British donors predominated, females outnumbered males, and clonal diversity was possibly underestimated.

Profiling relied on immunoSEQ multiplex PCR, and the TCRdb table lists in-frame clones only, not all of them. The sample yields fewer than 90,000 clones, around nine tenths seen once. V gave up 1 base and J gave up 2 bases; unmatched junction bases: 3. The length of the CDR3 is 17 residues. Germline V gene sequence: CDR1 SEHNR, CDR2 FQNEAQ (reference sequence). The TCR comes from an adult who received the AZD1222 COVID-19 vaccine. The chain uses TRBV7-9 and TRBJ2-3; 13 bases line up with TRBD2. Here the sequenced sample was peripheral blood, taken 28 days after the second AZD1222 dose. CDR3 bases: TGTGCCAGCAGCTTAGTAGGACTAGCGGGAGCCACAGATACGCAGTATTTT. This codes for CASSLVGLAGATDTQYF.